The 23 T cell receptor beta chains in this list originate from one sample, sequenced in a study of shared T cell receptors in the human thymus. The protocol was immunoSEQ multiplex PCR, while the TCRdb copy is restricted to in-frame clones and leaves out a portion. The sample holds hundreds of thousands of clones, approximately 78% seen once. In addition, the sample was reused for a study of human thymus T cells.

Sequencing was carried out using thymocytes. The receptors originated from a boy under two years old with a congenital heart defect.

This rearrangement joins TRBV19 to TRBJ1-3; D is ambiguous. This CDR3 has 17 residues. The V gene's germline CDR1 is LNHDA and CDR2 SQIVND (reference sequence). The V gene lost 5 bases and the J gene lost 1 base, with 18 bases spanning the gap. CDR3 loop: CASSAGPSARSGNTIYF. CDR3 sequence (DNA): TGTGCCAGTAGTGCGGGTCCGTCGGCCAGATCTGGAAACACCATATATTTT.

In the case of this clone: The same CDR3 arises from other DNA sequences in this sample as well. This chain links TRBV27 with TRBJ2-7; D may be TRBD2 (6 bases). This CDR3 spans 12 amino acids. Germline V gene data show CDR1 as MNHEY and CDR2 as SMNVEV (reference sequence). V dropped 2 bases and J dropped 6 bases, with 8 bases sitting between them. CDR3 amino acids: CASSLGRGEQYF. CDR3 DNA: TGTGCCAGCAGTTTAGGGCGGGGCGAGCAGTACTTC.

V usage is TRBV25-1 and J usage is TRBJ1-2; 7 nucleotides line up with TRBD1. The CDR3 has 16 residues. CDR1 is MGHDK and CDR2 is SYGVNS in the germline V gene. The J segment lost 8 bases and the V segment lost 4 bases, leaving 16 bases of the junction unmatched. In nucleotides, the CDR3 is TGTGCCAGCAGTGTTCCAGAACTGGGACAGTCAAGCGGCTACACCTTC. The encoded protein is CASSVPELGQSSGYTF.

CDR3 nucleotides: TGTGCCAGCATTCCCTCGGAGACTAGCGGGAGGTTTCGCTACAATGAGCAGTTCTTC. Encoded protein: CASIPSETSGRFRYNEQFF. The chain employs TRBV28 and TRBJ2-1; 13 positions match TRBD2. Germline trimming cut 7 bases from V and 3 bases from J; bases unmatched to any gene: 15. Germline V CDR1 and CDR2: MDHEN, SYDVKM. The CDR3 loop spans 19 amino acids.

V and J are TRBV5-1 and TRBJ2-7; 9 bases match TRBD2. This CDR3 comprises 15 residues. In germline, CDR1 is SGHRS, CDR2 YFSETQ. The V segment lost 0 bases and the J segment 0 bases; nucleotides outside the gene matches: 1. The CDR3 region is CASSLVAGVSYEQYF. DNA of the CDR3: TGCGCCAGCAGCTTGGTAGCGGGGGTCTCCTACGAGCAGTACTTC.

The genes are TRBV7-2 and TRBJ1-2, with 7 bases aligning to TRBD1. V gave up 5 bases and J gave up 6 bases; unmatched junction bases: 9. The length of the CDR3 is 14 residues. CDR1 is SGHTA, CDR2 FQGNSA, per germline. CDR3 in amino acids: CASSVPGQINGYTF. The CDR3 DNA follows: TGTGCCAGCAGCGTTCCGGGACAGATCAATGGCTACACCTTC.

Notes on this clone: A read error may produce the germline difference seen at one junction end. J is TRBJ2-4 and V is TRBV11-2, with 10 bases lining up with TRBD2. This CDR3 has 15 amino acids. Germline CDR1 and CDR2: SGHAT and FQNNGV. CDR3 in DNA: TGTGCCAGCAGTTTAGCGGGAGGAGCCAAAAACATTCAGTACTTC. Translation gives CASSLAGGAKNIQYF.

The genes are TRBV6-1 and TRBJ2-7, with 12 bases identical to TRBD2. V was pared by 2 bases and J by 5 bases, with 4 bases of the junction left unmatched. Germline-derived CDR1 and CDR2 are MNHNS and SASEGT. There are 15 residues in the CDR3. The CDR3 DNA is TGTGCCAGCAGTGAACTAGCGGGAGGGCCCCACGAGCAGTACTTC. This translates into CASSELAGGPHEQYF.

The V and J genes are TRBV20-1 and TRBJ1-2; D is uncertain. The CDR3 loop spans 9 amino acids. V lost 4 bases and J lost 8, with 5 bases in between. The germline V gene encodes CDR1 DFQATT and CDR2 SNEGSKA (reference sequence). The DNA of the CDR3 is TGCAGTGCTACCAGGGGCTACACCTTC. Its translation is CSATRGYTF.

The chain has TRBV7-9 and TRBJ2-5; D not resolved. V shed 4 bases and J shed 5 bases, with 2 bases lying between them. This CDR3 spans 10 amino acids. CDR1 is SEHNR and CDR2 is FQNEAQ in the germline V gene (reference sequence). CDR3: CASSSETQYF. The CDR3 DNA is TGTGCCAGCAGCTCTGAGACCCAGTACTTC.

The chain employs TRBV15 and TRBJ2-3; 7 nucleotides align to TRBD1. The trim removed 0 bases at V and 5 bases at J, leaving 14 bases unmatched. Looked up from germline, CDR1 is LNHNV and CDR2 is YYDKDF (reference sequence). This CDR3 contains 18 residues. The DNA for the CDR3 is TGTGCCACCAGCAGAGATTATAGGGGGCCGCCCGTGGTAGATACGCAGTATTTT. Its protein is CATSRDYRGPPVVDTQYF. Variable domain in full (rest from reference TRBV15 and TRBJ2-3): DAMVIQNPRYQVTQFGKPVTLSCSQTLNHNVMYWYQQKSSQAPKLLFHYYDKDFNNEADTPDNFQSRRPNTSFCFLDIRSPGLGDTAMYLCATSRDYRGPPVVDTQYFGPGTRLTVL.

On this clone: Other DNA variants within this sample encode the same CDR3. This chain connects TRBV4-2 to TRBJ2-1; 12 positions agree with TRBD2. CDR1 and CDR2 (germline): LGHNA, YNFKEQ. J lost 4 bases, V lost 0 bases, and 1 base had no gene match. CDR3 size: 16 residues. The CDR3, as DNA: TGTGCCAGCAGCCAAGAACTAGCGGGAGGATACAATGAGCAGTTCTTC. Its protein product is CASSQELAGGYNEQFF.

The rearrangement joins TRBV9 to TRBJ2-1; 8 nucleotides align to TRBD2. The CDR3 is made up of 15 amino acids. Germline values: CDR1 SGDLS, CDR2 YYNGEE. V lost 0 bases to trimming and J lost 8 bases; unmatched junction nucleotides: 7. CDR3 DNA sequence: TGTGCCAGCAGCGTAGTCGGCGGGAGGCGGGATGAGCAGTTCTTC. The encoded protein is CASSVVGGRRDEQFF.

V is TRBV27 and J is TRBJ2-3; tentatively, D is TRBD1 (6 bases). CDR3 length: 17 amino acids. The germline V gene has CDR1 MNHEY and CDR2 SMNVEV (reference sequence). Trimming stripped 1 base from V and 2 bases from J, with 16 bases between. CDR3 DNA: TGTGCCAGCAGTTTATTCCGGTGGGGGCACCACACAGATACGCAGTATTTT. Its protein is CASSLFRWGHHTDTQYF.

The chain employs TRBV9 and TRBJ2-3; 16 bases are a match to TRBD2. From germline, CDR1 is SGDLS and CDR2 YYNGEE. CDR3 length equals 20 residues. The trim removed 0 bases at V and 3 bases at J, leaving 10 bases unmatched. This chain's CDR3 is CASSVGAPGLAGGGTDTQYF. CDR3 DNA: TGTGCCAGCAGCGTAGGTGCTCCGGGACTAGCGGGAGGGGGGACAGATACGCAGTATTTT.

This chain uses TRBV29-1 with TRBJ2-1, with D tentatively TRBD1 (6 bases). The ends were cut back, 7 bases at V and 6 bases at J, with 16 bases in the middle. Germline values: CDR1 SQVTM, CDR2 ANQGSEA. This CDR3 contains 13 residues. The CDR3 coding sequence is TGCAGCGAAGGGGGAGTCATGGGCAATGAGCAGTTCTTC. This sequence encodes CSEGGVMGNEQFF.

This chain links TRBV4-1 with TRBJ1-1, with 9 nucleotides matching TRBD1. The CDR3 is 20 amino acids. V shed 1 base, J shed 1 base, and the junction held 16 bases outside the gene matches. CDR1 is MGHRA and CDR2 is YSYEKL in the germline V gene. The CDR3 loop reads CASSQVEGQGWPRANTEAFF. CDR3 DNA: TGCGCCAGCAGCCAAGTCGAGGGACAGGGTTGGCCTCGCGCGAACACTGAAGCTTTCTTT.

The chain uses TRBV4-3 and TRBJ2-5; D may be TRBD2 (5 bases). CDR1 is LGHNA, CDR2 YSLEER, per germline. The CDR3 loop spans 17 amino acids. Trimming pared 0 bases from V and 0 bases from J, leaving 14 bases between. CDR3 region: CASSQDLPAEYQETQYF. In DNA, the CDR3 is TGCGCCAGCAGCCAAGATCTTCCAGCGGAGTACCAAGAGACCCAGTACTTC.

J is TRBJ2-1 and V is TRBV14, with 11 positions matching TRBD1. Germline CDR1 is SGHDN and CDR2 is FVKESK. Germline trimming cut 4 bases from V and 6 bases from J; bases unmatched to any gene: 5. This CDR3 is built from 15 residues. The CDR3 protein is CASSPPGTGGNEQFF. In DNA, the CDR3 is TGTGCCAGCAGCCCCCCCGGGACAGGGGGCAATGAGCAGTTCTTC.

The rearrangement links TRBV5-5 to TRBJ2-3, with unresolved D. The CDR3 has 13 amino acids. Trimming took off 2 bases at V and 4 bases at J, with 8 bases between the two ends. Germline V gene sequence: CDR1 SGHKS, CDR2 YYEKEE (reference sequence). The CDR3, as DNA: TGTGCCAGCAGCTTAGGAGCCCCAGATACGCAGTATTTT. Its protein product is CASSLGAPDTQYF.

The chain is built from TRBV15 and TRBJ2-4; D perhaps matches TRBD2 (6 bases). The CDR3 has 13 amino acids. Trimming pared 7 bases from V and 1 base from J, leaving 8 bases between. Germline loops: CDR1 LNHNV, CDR2 YYDKDF (reference sequence). CDR3 amino acids: CATKGRAKNIQYF. CDR3 sequence (DNA): TGTGCCACCAAGGGGAGGGCCAAAAACATTCAGTACTTC.

In its sample, this clone was seen once. DNA for the CDR3: TGTGCCAGCAGCTCGGAGGCCCCCGGTGGAAACTACGAGCAGTACTTC. Translated: CASSSEAPGGNYEQYF. The chain links TRBV7-9 to TRBJ2-7; possibly TRBD2 for D (5 bases). The CDR3 contains 16 residues. Germline loops: CDR1 SEHNR, CDR2 FQNEAQ (reference sequence). The V end was cut by 4 bases, the J end by 3 bases, with 19 bases between.

V is TRBV29-1 and J is TRBJ1-2, with 7 bases aligning to TRBD1. This CDR3 has 14 residues. Germline-derived CDR1 and CDR2 are SQVTM and ANQGSEA. J lost 2 bases, V lost 1 base, and 4 bases had no gene match. CDR3 protein: CSVEGRGWNYGYTF. The DNA for the CDR3 is TGCAGCGTTGAAGGCAGGGGGTGGAACTATGGCTACACCTTC.